This T cell receptor beta chain was identified during a study of blood T cells in healthy people across ages (dated by TCRdb to between 2014 and 2017). About the study as a whole: In model experiments, template switching captured about one uniquely barcoded TCR beta cDNA molecule for every two T cells. Age-related changes in TCR beta repertoire diversity were measured in the study by deep sequencing normalized with unique cDNA molecular identifiers. The donors were split into four age groups: young (average 16 years), middle-aged (39), aged (around 67) and long-lived (approximately 80). To avoid experimental bias, donors of different ages were randomly spread across the sequencing lanes. For two donors (one aged 18 to 29 and one aged 80 or older), the study analyzed two additional independent replicas of 1 million unique cDNA reads from the same blood draw. Points the paper makes about the study in general: Compared with the aged group, the long-lived group had more naive CD4+ T cells, fewer expanded clones and increased TCR diversity, a pattern suggesting age selection. As age increased, observed TCR beta diversity per million T cells dropped in a roughly linear way, and a significant reduction was already evident by age about 40. The CMV infection status of donors was not known, potentially confounding age-related changes in expanded clonotypes. Since profiling was done on bulk unsorted PBMCs, naive and antigen-experienced compartments could not be conclusively compared. A strong correlation was found between observed TCR beta diversity and the percentage of naive T cells measured by flow cytometry. Estimates of total diversity based on one million sequenced T cells were considered lower bounds and underestimates.

Donors were around 37 systemically healthy Caucasian individuals from Russia aged about 6 to 100 years. Around 10 milliliters of peripheral blood were drawn from each donor into EDTA-treated Vacutainer tubes. Ficoll-Paque density-gradient centrifugation was used to isolate PBMCs, with at least 6.5 million obtained per sample. Total RNA, at least 5 micrograms per sample, was extracted from PBMCs with Trizol reagent. The percentages of naive CD45RAhigh/CD27high T cells were determined by flow cytometry on a PBMC aliquot from every donor. Regarding this clonotype: Its antigen is unknown. Base-call qualities are not available, and no considerably larger clone is one nucleotide away.

The receptor library was made with 5' RACE. Sequencing used an Illumina HiSeq 2500. A second about 7 to 11 cycle PCR used a sample-barcoded 5' primer and a J-beta primer mix. A template-switch 5' adaptor carrying 12 random nucleotides introduced a unique molecular identifier onto each TCR beta cDNA molecule. Each sample yielded at least 3 million CDR3-containing paired-end reads. All of the RNA was converted into first-strand cDNA using the Mint cDNA synthesis kit, with a TRBC-specific oligonucleotide serving as the primer. After uracil-DNA glycosylase treatment, a first 18-cycle PCR used universal primers M1SS and BC2_uni_R on all cDNA. On the authors' methods: For normalization, 1 million high-quality reads, each with a distinct molecular identifier, were randomly selected from each sample. Instead of being binned into consensus sequences, reads that shared molecular identifiers were thrown out. MiTCR, run with a Q25 quality threshold and the strictest error-elimination algorithm, handled CDR3 identification, clonotype clustering and error correction. A nonparametric unseen species model using Euler transformation provided a lower-bound estimate of total TCR beta diversity. The public reads were quality trimmed at Q25 with fastp and then assembled into clones with MiXCR by TCRdb, keeping productive beta chains. Under each unique CDR3 protein, matching rows form one entry showing the most common genes and DNA. These V and J calls derive from TCRdb rather than the authors' analysis. The table for this sample lists roughly 1,300,000 distinct CDR3 sequences; around 59% of them were counted only once. The ten largest account for under 8.5% of the sample.

This receptor was taken from a man aged 18 to 29 in good health. The sequenced material came from blood.

The nucleotide sequence reads as follows: TGTGCCAGCAGCTTCAGACAGAACTCCTACGAGCAGTACTTC. The encoded protein is CASSFRQNSYEQYF. This receptor chain uses TRBV9 and TRBJ2-4; possibly the D gene is TRBD1, per 5 matching bases. The end of the DNA is better explained by TRBJ2-7, so the J call may be wrong. CDR1 and CDR2, looked up from the germline V gene, are SGDLS and YYNGEE. Measured from the cysteine to the phenylalanine, the CDR3 is 14 residues long. The CDR3 DNA has 42 bases and is translated from base 1.